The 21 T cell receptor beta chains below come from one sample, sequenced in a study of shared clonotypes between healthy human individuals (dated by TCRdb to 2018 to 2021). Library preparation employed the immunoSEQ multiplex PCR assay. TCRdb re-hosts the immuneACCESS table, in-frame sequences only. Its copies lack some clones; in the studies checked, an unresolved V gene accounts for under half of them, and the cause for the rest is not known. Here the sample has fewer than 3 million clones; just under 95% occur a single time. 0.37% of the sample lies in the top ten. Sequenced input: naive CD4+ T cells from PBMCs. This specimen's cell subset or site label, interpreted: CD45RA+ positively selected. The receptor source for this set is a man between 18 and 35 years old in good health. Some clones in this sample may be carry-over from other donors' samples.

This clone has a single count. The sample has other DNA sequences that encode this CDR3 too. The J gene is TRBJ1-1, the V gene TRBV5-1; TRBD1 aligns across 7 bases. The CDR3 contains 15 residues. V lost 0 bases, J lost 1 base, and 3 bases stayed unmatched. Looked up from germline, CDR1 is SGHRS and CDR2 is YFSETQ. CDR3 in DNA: TGCGCCAGCAGCTTGGGTACAGGGGAGAACACTGAAGCTTTCTTT. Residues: CASSLGTGENTEAFF.

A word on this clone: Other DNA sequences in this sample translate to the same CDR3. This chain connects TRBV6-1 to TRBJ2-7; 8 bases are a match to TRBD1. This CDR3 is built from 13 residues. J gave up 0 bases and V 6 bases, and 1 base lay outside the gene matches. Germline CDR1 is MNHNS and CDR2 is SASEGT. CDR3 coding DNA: TGTGCCAGCAGGGACAGGGTCTCCTACGAGCAGTACTTC. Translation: CASRDRVSYEQYF.

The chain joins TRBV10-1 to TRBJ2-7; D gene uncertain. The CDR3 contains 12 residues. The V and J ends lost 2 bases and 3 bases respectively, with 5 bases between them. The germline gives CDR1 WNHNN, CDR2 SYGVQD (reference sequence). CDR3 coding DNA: TGCGCCAGCAGTGAGAGGGACTACGAGCAGTACTTC. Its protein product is CASSERDYEQYF.

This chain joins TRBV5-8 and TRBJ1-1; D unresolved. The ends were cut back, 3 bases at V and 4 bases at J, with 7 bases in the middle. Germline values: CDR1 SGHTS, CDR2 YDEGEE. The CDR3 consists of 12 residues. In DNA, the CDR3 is TGTGCCAGCAGCTCCACAGTCACTGAAGCTTTCTTT. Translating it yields CASSSTVTEAFF.

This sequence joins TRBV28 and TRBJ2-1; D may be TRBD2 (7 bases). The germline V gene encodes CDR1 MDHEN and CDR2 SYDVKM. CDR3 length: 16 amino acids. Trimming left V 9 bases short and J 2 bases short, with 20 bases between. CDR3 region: CASTTLGGAAYNEQFF. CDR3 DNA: TGTGCCAGTACGACGTTGGGGGGGGCGGCCTACAATGAGCAGTTCTTC. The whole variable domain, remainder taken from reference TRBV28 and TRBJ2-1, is DVKVTQSSRYLVKRTGEKVFLECVQDMDHENMFWYRQDPGLGLRLIYFSYDVKMKEKGDIPEGYSVSREKKERFSLILESASTNQTSMYLCASTTLGGAAYNEQFFGPGTRLTVL.

Here the CDR3 DNA reads TGCGCCAGCAGCTTGGCAATGGGACTAGCGGGAGCATTTGAGACCCAGTACTTC. Its translation: CASSLAMGLAGAFETQYF. The V and J genes are TRBV5-1 and TRBJ2-5; 14 nucleotides match TRBD2. Germline V lookup: CDR1 SGHRS, CDR2 YFSETQ. CDR3 length equals 18 residues. Losses at the gene ends were 0 bases for V and 5 bases for J; bases not matched to a gene: 9.

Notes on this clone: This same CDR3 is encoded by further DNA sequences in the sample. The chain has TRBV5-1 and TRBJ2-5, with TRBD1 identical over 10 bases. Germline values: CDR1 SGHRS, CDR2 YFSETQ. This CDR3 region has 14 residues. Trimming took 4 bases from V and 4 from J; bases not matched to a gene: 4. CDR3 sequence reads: CASSRGQGLETQYF. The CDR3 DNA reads TGCGCCAGCAGCAGGGGACAGGGGCTAGAGACCCAGTACTTC.

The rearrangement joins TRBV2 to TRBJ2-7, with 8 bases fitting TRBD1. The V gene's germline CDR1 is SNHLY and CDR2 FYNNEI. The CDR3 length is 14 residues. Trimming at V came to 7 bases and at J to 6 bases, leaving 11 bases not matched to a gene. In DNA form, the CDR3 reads TGTGCCAGCACTGACGGACAGGGCCCCGGCGAGCAGTACTTC. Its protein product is CASTDGQGPGEQYF.

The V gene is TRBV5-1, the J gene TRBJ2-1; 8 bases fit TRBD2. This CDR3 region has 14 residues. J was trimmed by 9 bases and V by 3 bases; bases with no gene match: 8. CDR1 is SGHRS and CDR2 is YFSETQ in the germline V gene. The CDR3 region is CASSWGLVRGEQFF. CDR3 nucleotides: TGCGCCAGCAGCTGGGGACTAGTAAGAGGTGAGCAGTTCTTC.

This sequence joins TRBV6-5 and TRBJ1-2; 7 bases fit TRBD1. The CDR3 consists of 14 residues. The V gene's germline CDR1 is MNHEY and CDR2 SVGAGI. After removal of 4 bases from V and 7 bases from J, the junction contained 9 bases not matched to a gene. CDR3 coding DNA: TGTGCCAGCAGTTCGACAGGGAGGTGGGCTGGCTACACCTTC. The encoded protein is CASSSTGRWAGYTF.

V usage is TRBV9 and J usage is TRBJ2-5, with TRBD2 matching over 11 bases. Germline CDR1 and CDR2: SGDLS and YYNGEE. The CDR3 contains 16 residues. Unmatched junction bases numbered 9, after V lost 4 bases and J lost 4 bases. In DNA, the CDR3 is TGTGCCAGCAGCCCGTTACTAGCGGGAGACAGAGAGACCCAGTACTTC. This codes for CASSPLLAGDRETQYF.

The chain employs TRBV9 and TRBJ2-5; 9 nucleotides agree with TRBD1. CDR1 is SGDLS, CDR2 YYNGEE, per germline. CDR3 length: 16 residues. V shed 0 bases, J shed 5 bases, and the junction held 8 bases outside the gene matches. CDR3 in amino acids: CASSVGGQGYSETQYF. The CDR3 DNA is TGTGCCAGCAGCGTAGGGGGACAGGGTTATTCGGAGACCCAGTACTTC.

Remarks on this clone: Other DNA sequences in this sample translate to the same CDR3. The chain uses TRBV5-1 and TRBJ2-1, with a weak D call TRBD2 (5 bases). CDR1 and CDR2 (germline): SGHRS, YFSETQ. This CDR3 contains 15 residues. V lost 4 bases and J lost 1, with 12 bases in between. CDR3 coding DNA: TGCGCCAGCAGCCCTTCCGGGAATTCCTACAATGAGCAGTTCTTC. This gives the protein CASSPSGNSYNEQFF.

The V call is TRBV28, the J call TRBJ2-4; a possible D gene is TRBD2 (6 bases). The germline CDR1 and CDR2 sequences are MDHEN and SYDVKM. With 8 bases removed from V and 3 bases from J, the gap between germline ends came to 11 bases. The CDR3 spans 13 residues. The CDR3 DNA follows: TGTGCCAGCCAAGCGGGTCTCAAAAACATTCAGTACTTC. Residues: CASQAGLKNIQYF.

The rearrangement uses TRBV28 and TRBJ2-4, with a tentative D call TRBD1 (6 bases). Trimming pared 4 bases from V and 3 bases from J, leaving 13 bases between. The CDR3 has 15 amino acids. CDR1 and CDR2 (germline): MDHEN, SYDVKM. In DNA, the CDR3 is TGTGCCAGCAGTTCCGCAGGGGCAAACAAAAACATTCAGTACTTC. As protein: CASSSAGANKNIQYF.

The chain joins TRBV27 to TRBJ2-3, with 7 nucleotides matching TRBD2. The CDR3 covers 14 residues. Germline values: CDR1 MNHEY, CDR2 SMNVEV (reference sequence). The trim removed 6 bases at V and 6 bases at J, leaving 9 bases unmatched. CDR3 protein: CASRALWGGDTQYF. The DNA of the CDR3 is TGTGCCAGCAGGGCACTGTGGGGGGGGGATACGCAGTATTTT.

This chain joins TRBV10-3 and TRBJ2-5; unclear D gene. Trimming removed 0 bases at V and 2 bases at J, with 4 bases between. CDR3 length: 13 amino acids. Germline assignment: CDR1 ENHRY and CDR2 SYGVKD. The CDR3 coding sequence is TGTGCCATCAGTGAGTCAGTACAAGAGACCCAGTACTTC. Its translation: CAISESVQETQYF.

CDR3: CASSSGGPGEKLFF. CDR3 DNA: TGTGCCAGCAGCTCGGGGGGACCGGGCGAAAAACTGTTTTTT. The V and J genes are TRBV7-3 and TRBJ1-4, with D perhaps matching TRBD1 (5 bases). Trimming shortened V by 4 bases and J by 8 bases, and 14 bases separated the two germline ends. The CDR3 spans 14 residues. The V gene's germline CDR1 is SGHTA and CDR2 FQGTGA.

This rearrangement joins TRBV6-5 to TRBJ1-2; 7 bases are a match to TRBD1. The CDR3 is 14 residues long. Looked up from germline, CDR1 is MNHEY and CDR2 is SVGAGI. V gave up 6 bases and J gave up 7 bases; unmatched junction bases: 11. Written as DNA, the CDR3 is TGTGCCAGCAGGCTCAGGGGGGAGACTGGTGGCTACACCTTC. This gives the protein CASRLRGETGGYTF.

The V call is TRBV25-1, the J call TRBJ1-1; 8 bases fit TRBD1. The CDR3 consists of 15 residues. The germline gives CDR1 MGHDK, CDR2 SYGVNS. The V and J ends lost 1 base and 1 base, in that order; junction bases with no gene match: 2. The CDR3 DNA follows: TGTGCCAGCAGTGAATTCGGGACAGGGAACACTGAAGCTTTCTTT. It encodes CASSEFGTGNTEAFF. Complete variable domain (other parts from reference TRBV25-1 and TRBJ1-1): EADIYQTPRYLVIGTGKKITLECSQTMGHDKMYWYQQDPGMELHLIHYSYGVNSTEKGDLSSESTVSRIRTEHFPLTLESARPSHTSQYLCASSEFGTGNTEAFFGQGTRLTVV.

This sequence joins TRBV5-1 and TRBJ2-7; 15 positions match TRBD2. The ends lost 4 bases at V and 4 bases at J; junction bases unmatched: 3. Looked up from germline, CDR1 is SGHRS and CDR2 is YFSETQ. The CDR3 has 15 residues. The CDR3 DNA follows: TGCGCCAGCAGCCTCGGGACTAGCGGGGGGTACGAGCAGTACTTC. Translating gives CASSLGTSGGYEQYF.